This T cell receptor beta chain was captured by sequencing in a study of blood T cell repertoires in COVID-19. Those enrolled in Seattle joined during active infection and were followed longitudinally afterward. How the authors handled the data: Cell counts per sample came from amplifying reference gene primers. Method: immunoSEQ multiplex PCR; TCRdb's copy keeps in-frame clones and lacks some. V, J and clone size derive from that table, while D and trimming were established from the DNA sequence. The sample includes roughly 320,000 clones, more than 80% seen only once; the top ten take 5.5% to 8%. This sequence originates from a woman in her forties or fifties with COVID-19, enrolled during active disease. The sample taken for sequencing was peripheral blood.

The CDR3 reads CATPGGGTRSPLHF. The CDR3 DNA sequence: TGTGCCACCCCCGGCGGGGGGACTCGGTCACCCCTCCACTTT. The chain has TRBV6-5 and TRBJ1-6, with D maybe TRBD1 (5 bases). CDR1 and CDR2 (germline): MNHEY, SVGAGI. Trimming stripped 10 bases from V and 10 bases from J, with 20 bases between. The CDR3 sequence is 14 residues long.